This T cell receptor beta chain was sequenced during a study of PD-L1 blockade in urothelial cancer. Study details: Beginning in about 2014, patients received atezolizumab, given as 1,200 mg intravenously every 3 weeks. Points from the study as a whole: Tumor-associated clones in the blood of durable-benefit patients grew more at 3 weeks.

This CDR3 contains 16 residues. Per the germline V gene, CDR1 is LNHDA and CDR2 is SQIVND (reference sequence). Trimming took 4 bases from V and 7 from J; bases not matched to a gene: 10. Sequencing used immunoSEQ multiplex PCR; TCRdb keeps in-frame clones, though not all of them. This sample has about 47,000 clones; over 75% occur once, and the top ten carry 15% to 20%. Points on this clone: Its antigen is as yet unknown.

The time point was: pretreatment peripheral blood. Each patient's cancer was a locally advanced or metastatic urothelial carcinoma. Between 1 and 8 samples per patient were obtained, pretreatment and on-treatment. The chain couples TRBV19 to TRBJ2-1; 10 bases agree with TRBD2. Source: PBMCs, taken around atezolizumab (anti-PD-L1) treatment. This TCR was sampled from a man aged 55 to 70 with urothelial cancer. The chain's CDR3 is CASSNHPSGSLNEQFF. The CDR3 region has the DNA TGTGCCAGTAGTAACCATCCTAGCGGGAGTTTAAATGAGCAGTTCTTC.